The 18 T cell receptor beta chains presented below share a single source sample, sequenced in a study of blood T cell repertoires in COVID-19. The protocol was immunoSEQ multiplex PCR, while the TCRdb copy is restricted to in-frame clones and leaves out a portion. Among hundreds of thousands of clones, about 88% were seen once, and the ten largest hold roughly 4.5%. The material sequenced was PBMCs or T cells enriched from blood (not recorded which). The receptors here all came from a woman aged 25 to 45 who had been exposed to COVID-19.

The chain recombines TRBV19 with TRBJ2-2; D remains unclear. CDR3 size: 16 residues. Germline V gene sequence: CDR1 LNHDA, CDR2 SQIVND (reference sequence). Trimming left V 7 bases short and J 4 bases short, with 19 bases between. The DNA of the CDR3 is TGTGCCAGTAAGGCACGTGTGGGCTTTTCCACCGGGGAGCTGTTTTTT. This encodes CASKARVGFSTGELFF.

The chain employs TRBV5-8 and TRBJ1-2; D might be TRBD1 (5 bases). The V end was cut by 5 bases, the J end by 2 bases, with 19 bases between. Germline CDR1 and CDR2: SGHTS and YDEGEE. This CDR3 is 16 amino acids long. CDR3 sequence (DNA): TGTGCCAGCAGTAAGATAGGCAGGGCGGCAAACTATGGCTACACCTTC. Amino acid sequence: CASSKIGRAANYGYTF. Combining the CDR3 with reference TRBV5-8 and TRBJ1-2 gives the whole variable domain EAGVTQSPTHLIKTRGQQATLRCSPISGHTSVYWYQQALGLGLQFLLWYDEGEERNRGNFPPRFSGRQFPNYSSELNVNALELEDSALYLCASSKIGRAANYGYTFGSGTRLTVV.

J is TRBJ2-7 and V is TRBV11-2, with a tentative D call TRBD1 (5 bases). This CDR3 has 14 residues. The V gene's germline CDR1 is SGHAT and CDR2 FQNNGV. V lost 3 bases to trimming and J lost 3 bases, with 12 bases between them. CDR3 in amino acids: CASSLGRVSYEQYF. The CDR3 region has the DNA TGTGCCAGCAGCTTGGGCAGGGTGAGCTACGAGCAGTACTTC.

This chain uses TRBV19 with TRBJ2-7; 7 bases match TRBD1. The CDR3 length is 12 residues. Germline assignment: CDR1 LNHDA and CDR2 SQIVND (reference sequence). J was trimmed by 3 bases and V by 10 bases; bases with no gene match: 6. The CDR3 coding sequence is TGTGCCACGCGGCAGGGGGACTACGAGCAGTACTTC. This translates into CATRQGDYEQYF.

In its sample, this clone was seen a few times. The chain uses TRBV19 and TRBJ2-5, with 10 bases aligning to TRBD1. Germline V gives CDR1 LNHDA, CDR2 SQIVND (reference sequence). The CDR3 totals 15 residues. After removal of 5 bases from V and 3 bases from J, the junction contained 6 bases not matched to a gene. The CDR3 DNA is TGTGCCAGTAGTGCATGGGACAGGGGCGAAGAGACCCAGTACTTC. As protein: CASSAWDRGEETQYF.

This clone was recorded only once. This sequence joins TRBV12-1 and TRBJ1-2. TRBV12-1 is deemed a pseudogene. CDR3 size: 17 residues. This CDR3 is CASSFQRHGGGGYGYTF. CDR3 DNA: TGTGCCAGCAGCTTTCAACGACACGGGGGCGGGGGCTATGGCTACACCTTC.

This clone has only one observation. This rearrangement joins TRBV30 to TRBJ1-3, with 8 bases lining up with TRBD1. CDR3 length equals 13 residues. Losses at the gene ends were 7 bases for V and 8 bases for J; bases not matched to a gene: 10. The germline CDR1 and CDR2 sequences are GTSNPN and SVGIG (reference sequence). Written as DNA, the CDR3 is TGTGCCTTGCAGGGGGCTATTCGAGACACCATATATTTT. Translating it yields CALQGAIRDTIYF.

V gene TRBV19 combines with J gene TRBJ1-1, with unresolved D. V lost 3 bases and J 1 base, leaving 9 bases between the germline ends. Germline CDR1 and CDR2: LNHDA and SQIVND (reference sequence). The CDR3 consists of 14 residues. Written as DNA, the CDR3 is TGTGCCAGTAGTATCGTTAATCGGAACACTGAAGCTTTCTTT. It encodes CASSIVNRNTEAFF.

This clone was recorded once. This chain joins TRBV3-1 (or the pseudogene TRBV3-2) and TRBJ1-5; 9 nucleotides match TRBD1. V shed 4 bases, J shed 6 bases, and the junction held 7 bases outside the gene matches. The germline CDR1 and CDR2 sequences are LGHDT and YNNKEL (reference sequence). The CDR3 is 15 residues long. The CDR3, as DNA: TGTGCCAGCAGCCTAGGACAGGGGCAGGGTCAGCCCCAGCATTTT. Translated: CASSLGQGQGQPQHF.

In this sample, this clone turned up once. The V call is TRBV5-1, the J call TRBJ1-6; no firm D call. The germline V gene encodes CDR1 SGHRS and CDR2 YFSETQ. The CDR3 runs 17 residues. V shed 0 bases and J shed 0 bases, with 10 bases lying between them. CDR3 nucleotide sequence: TGCGCCAGCAGCTTGGGGTGGCCCAGCTCCTATAATTCACCCCTCCACTTT. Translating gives CASSLGWPSSYNSPLHF. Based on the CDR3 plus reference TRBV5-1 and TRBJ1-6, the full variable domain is KAGVTQTPRYLIKTRGQQVTLSCSPISGHRSVSWYQQTPGQGLQFLFEYFSETQRNKGNFPGRFSGRQFSNSRSEMNVSTLELGDSALYLCASSLGWPSSYNSPLHFGNGTRLTVT.

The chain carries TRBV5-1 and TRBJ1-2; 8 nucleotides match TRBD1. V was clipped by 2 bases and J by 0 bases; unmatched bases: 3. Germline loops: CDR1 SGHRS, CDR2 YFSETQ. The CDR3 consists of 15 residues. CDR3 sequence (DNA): TGCGCCAGCAGCTTACAGGGGGAGCCTAACTATGGCTACACCTTC. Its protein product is CASSLQGEPNYGYTF.

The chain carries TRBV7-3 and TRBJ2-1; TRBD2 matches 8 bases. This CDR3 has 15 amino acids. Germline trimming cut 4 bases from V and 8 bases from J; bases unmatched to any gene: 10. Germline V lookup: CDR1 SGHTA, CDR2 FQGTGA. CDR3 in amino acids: CASSSTSGGLDEQFF. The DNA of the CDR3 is TGTGCCAGCAGCTCGACGTCGGGGGGGCTCGATGAGCAGTTCTTC.

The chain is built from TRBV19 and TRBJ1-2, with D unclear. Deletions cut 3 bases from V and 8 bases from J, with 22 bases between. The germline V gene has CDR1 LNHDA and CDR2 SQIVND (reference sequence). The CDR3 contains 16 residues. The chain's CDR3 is CASSIPSGPLPGGYTF. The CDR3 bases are TGTGCCAGTAGTATCCCCTCGGGCCCACTCCCGGGGGGCTACACCTTC.

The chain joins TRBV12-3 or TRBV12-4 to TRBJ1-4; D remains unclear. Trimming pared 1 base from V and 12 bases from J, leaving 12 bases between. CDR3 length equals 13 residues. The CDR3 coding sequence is TGTGCCAGCAGTTTAGGGTTAACTATGGAACTGTTTTTT. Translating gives CASSLGLTMELFF.

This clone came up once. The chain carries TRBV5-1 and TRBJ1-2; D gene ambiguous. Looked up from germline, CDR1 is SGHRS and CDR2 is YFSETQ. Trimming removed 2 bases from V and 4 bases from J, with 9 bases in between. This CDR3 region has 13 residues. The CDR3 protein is CASSFGGSYGYTF. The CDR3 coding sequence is TGCGCCAGCAGCTTTGGTGGCAGCTATGGCTACACCTTC.

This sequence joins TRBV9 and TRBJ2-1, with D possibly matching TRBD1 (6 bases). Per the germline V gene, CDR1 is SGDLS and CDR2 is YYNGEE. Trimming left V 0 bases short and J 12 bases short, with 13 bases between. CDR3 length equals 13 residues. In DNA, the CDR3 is TGTGCCAGCAGCGTAGGACCTAAGGGGGTGCAGTTCTTC. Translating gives CASSVGPKGVQFF.

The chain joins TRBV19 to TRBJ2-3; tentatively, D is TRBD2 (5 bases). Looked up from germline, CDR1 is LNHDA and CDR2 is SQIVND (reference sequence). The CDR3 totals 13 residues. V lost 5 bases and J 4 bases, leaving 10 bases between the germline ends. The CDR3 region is CASSVGLADTQYF. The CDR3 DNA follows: TGTGCCAGTAGTGTTGGACTGGCAGATACGCAGTATTTT.

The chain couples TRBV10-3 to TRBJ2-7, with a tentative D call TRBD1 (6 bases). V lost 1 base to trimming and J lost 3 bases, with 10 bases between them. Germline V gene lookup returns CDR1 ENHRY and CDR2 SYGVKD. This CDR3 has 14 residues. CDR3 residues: CAISEWGQNYEQYF. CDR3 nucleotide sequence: TGTGCCATCAGTGAGTGGGGGCAGAACTACGAGCAGTACTTC.